One sample yielded the 15 T cell receptor beta chains listed below, sequenced in a study of T cell repertoires in cytomegalovirus infection. TCRdb re-called the reads with MiXCR, one entry per CDR3 protein. Among almost 300,000 distinct CDR3 sequences listed, 9.6% were seen once. Specimen: PBMCs. The source of these receptors is a human donor in good health (CMV status not recorded). Some clones in this sample may be carry-over from other donors' samples.

V usage is TRBV20-1 and J usage is TRBJ1-4, with D possibly being TRBD1 (5 bases). V dropped 5 bases and J dropped 8 bases, with 12 bases sitting between them. The length of the CDR3 is 12 residues. From germline, CDR1 is DFQATT and CDR2 SNEGSKA (reference sequence). CDR3 in DNA: TGCAGTGCTCCCCTCGAGGGGGAAAAACTGTTTTTT. Protein: CSAPLEGEKLFF.

With regard to this clonotype: Compared with germline, one end of the junction differs, possibly owing to a read error. The chain has TRBV29-1 and TRBJ2-1; the D is unclear. The CDR3 runs 13 residues. The germline V gene encodes CDR1 SQVTM and CDR2 ANQGSEA. CDR3 sequence (DNA): TGCAGCGTTGAAGGGAAGAGCTACAGTGAGCAGTTCTTC. Translating it yields CSVEGKSYSEQFF.

This clonotype was seen many times. The rearrangement joins TRBV7-9 to TRBJ1-1; D not resolved. CDR1 is SEHNR and CDR2 is FQNEAQ in the germline V gene (reference sequence). This CDR3 spans 12 amino acids. Trimming took 6 bases from V and 7 from J, leaving 12 bases between them. CDR3 region: CASSEIRVEAFF. Here the CDR3 DNA reads TGTGCCAGCAGTGAGATACGGGTTGAAGCTTTCTTT.

The chain links TRBV19 to TRBJ2-2, with TRBD1 identical over 10 bases. V trimming: 3 bases; J trimming: 4 bases; junction bases outside the gene matches: 5. Germline V gene data show CDR1 as LNHDA and CDR2 as SQIVND (reference sequence). CDR3 length: 16 residues. The CDR3 bases are TGTGCCAGTAGTATTCGACAGGGGGCGATCACCGGGGAGCTGTTTTTT. Its translation is CASSIRQGAITGELFF.

Ten or more counts support this clonotype. This rearrangement joins TRBV14 to TRBJ2-7; D tentatively reads TRBD1 or TRBD2 (5 bases each). Germline CDR1 SGHDN, CDR2 FVKESK. The CDR3 is 14 residues long. The germline V and J ends were trimmed by 6 bases and 3 bases, with 15 bases remaining between them. Here the CDR3 reads CASSPGHDGYEQYF. The CDR3 DNA follows: TGTGCCAGCAGTCCGGGGCATGACGGCTACGAGCAGTACTTC. Full variable domain (outside the CDR3, taken from reference TRBV14 and TRBJ2-7): EAGVTQFPSHSVIEKGQTVTLRCDPISGHDNLYWYRRVMGKEIKFLLHFVKESKQDESGMPNNRFLAERTGGTYSTLKVQPAELEDSGVYFCASSPGHDGYEQYFGPGTRLTVT.

CDR3 residues: CASTSRAGRGQPQHF. For the CDR3, the DNA is TGTGCCAGCACTTCCCGGGCGGGGCGAGGACAGCCCCAGCATTTT. The rearrangement links TRBV2 to TRBJ1-5; tentatively, D is TRBD1 (5 bases). Germline assignment: CDR1 SNHLY and CDR2 FYNNEI. This CDR3 has 15 amino acids. V lost 7 bases to trimming and J lost 7 bases, with 20 bases between them.

This clonotype occurred many times. This chain links TRBV18 with TRBJ1-4, with TRBD1 as a possible D gene (5 bases). V lost 9 bases and J lost 4, with 15 bases in between. Germline V gene lookup returns CDR1 KGHSH and CDR2 LQKENI. This CDR3 is built from 14 residues. In DNA, the CDR3 is TGTGCCAGTGAAAGGTCGGGGCTTAATGAAAAACTGTTTTTT. This sequence encodes CASERSGLNEKLFF. Full variable domain (remainder filled in from reference TRBV18 and TRBJ1-4): NAGVMQNPRHLVRRRGQEARLRCSPMKGHSHVYWYRQLPEEGLKFMVYLQKENIIDESGMPKERFSAEFPKEGPSILRIQQVVRGDSAAYFCASERSGLNEKLFFGSGTQLSVL.

This clonotype was counted at least ten times. This chain connects TRBV28 to TRBJ2-3; 9 bases are shared with TRBD2. The CDR3 length is 17 residues. V was pared by 2 bases and J by 2 bases, with 8 bases of the junction left unmatched. Looked up from germline, CDR1 is MDHEN and CDR2 is SYDVKM. CDR3: CASSLGGSGGVTDTQYF. In DNA, the CDR3 is TGTGCCAGCAGTTTAGGGGGTAGCGGGGGAGTCACAGATACGCAGTATTTT.

The chain joins TRBV14 to TRBJ1-1; D uncertain. The V end lost 0 bases, the J end lost 8 bases, and 10 bases lay between the germline ends. In germline, CDR1 is SGHDN, CDR2 FVKESK. The CDR3 spans 13 residues. CDR3 residues: CASSQERSSEAFF. DNA of the CDR3: TGTGCCAGCAGCCAAGAGAGGTCCTCCGAAGCTTTCTTT.

This clonotype has at least ten counts. The V call is TRBV28, the J call TRBJ2-4; possibly TRBD1 for D (7 bases). Germline CDR1 MDHEN, CDR2 SYDVKM. This CDR3 comprises 15 residues. Trimming cost V 6 bases and J 1 base, with 13 bases left between them. The CDR3 region has the DNA TGTGCCAGCAGCGGGGGACAGAGGGCCAAAAACATTCAGTACTTC. Its translation is CASSGGQRAKNIQYF.

CDR3 sequence: CASSRGSGPSQNTEAFF. The DNA of the CDR3 is TGTGCCAGCAGCCGAGGTTCGGGGCCGAGTCAGAACACTGAAGCTTTCTTT. The J gene is TRBJ1-1, the V gene TRBV3-1, with a tentative D call TRBD1 (5 bases). The CDR3 consists of 17 residues. Germline V gene data show CDR1 as LGHDT and CDR2 as YNNKEL (reference sequence). Deletions cut 4 bases from V and 1 base from J, with 19 bases between.

This clonotype was counted many times. The chain has TRBV7-8 and TRBJ2-6; D remains unclear. There are 14 residues in the CDR3. Trimming cost V 4 bases and J 2 bases, with 6 bases left between them. Germline CDR1 and CDR2: SGHVS and FQNEAQ. This chain's CDR3 is CASSSSAGANVLTF. In DNA, the CDR3 is TGTGCCAGCAGCTCGTCAGCTGGGGCCAACGTCCTGACTTTC.

Concerning this clonotype: This may be a read error, as it is one base from a much larger clone. The CDR3 carries no conserved terminal phenylalanine or tryptophan, so it likely arises from a read error. This chain links TRBV20-1 with TRBJ1-2; D is unclear. This CDR3 region has 13 residues. Germline V CDR1 and CDR2: DFQATT, SNEGSKA (reference sequence). Trimming shortened V by 6 bases and J by 3 bases, and 14 bases separated the two germline ends. This chain's CDR3 is CSAEHRADYGYTL. The DNA for the CDR3 is TGCAGTGCCGAACACCGCGCGGACTATGGCTACACCCTC.

This clonotype has a count of ten or more. The chain uses TRBV7-2 and TRBJ2-3; 9 nucleotides match TRBD2. In germline, CDR1 is SGHTA, CDR2 FQGNSA. This CDR3 region has 16 residues. Trimming took 2 bases from V and 5 from J; bases not matched to a gene: 8. The CDR3 coding sequence is TGTGCCAGCAGCTTAACTGGAGGCGGGGGGGGAGATACGCAGTATTTT. As protein: CASSLTGGGGGDTQYF.

This clonotype came up many times. The V and J genes are TRBV7-9 and TRBJ2-3, with 13 positions matching TRBD2. Germline loops: CDR1 SEHNR, CDR2 FQNEAQ (reference sequence). The CDR3 length is 14 residues. After removal of 6 bases from V and 7 bases from J, the junction contained 4 bases not matched to a gene. The CDR3 sequence: CASSWTSGGYTQYF. CDR3 DNA sequence: TGTGCCAGCAGTTGGACTAGCGGGGGTTATACGCAGTATTTT.